This T cell receptor beta chain was obtained from a study of blood T cell repertoires in COVID-19. The table lists this clone with a few counts. The CDR3 sequence is 14 residues long. V was clipped by 5 bases and J by 6 bases; unmatched bases: 6. Germline V gene lookup returns CDR1 SGHNT and CDR2 YENEEA. Residents of approximately 25 US areas, aged roughly 18 to 89 years, made up the participants. Original data processing: Nucleated cell number was recorded as an estimate derived from reference gene primer amplification. Clones were read by immunoSEQ multiplex PCR, and TCRdb kept only the in-frame ones, dropping some. D and trimming come from the DNA, and the V and J calls and clone size come from that table. Here the sample spans approximately 210,000 clones, roughly 87% being singletons.

The chain combines TRBV11-3 with TRBJ2-1; 8 bases fit TRBD2. The sequenced material came from PBMCs or T cells enriched from blood (not recorded which). The receptor comes from a woman between 25 and 40 years old who had recovered from COVID-19. The CDR3 sequence: CASSQSGLGNEQFF. For the CDR3, the DNA is TGTGCCAGCAGCCAATCGGGACTAGGCAATGAGCAGTTCTTC.